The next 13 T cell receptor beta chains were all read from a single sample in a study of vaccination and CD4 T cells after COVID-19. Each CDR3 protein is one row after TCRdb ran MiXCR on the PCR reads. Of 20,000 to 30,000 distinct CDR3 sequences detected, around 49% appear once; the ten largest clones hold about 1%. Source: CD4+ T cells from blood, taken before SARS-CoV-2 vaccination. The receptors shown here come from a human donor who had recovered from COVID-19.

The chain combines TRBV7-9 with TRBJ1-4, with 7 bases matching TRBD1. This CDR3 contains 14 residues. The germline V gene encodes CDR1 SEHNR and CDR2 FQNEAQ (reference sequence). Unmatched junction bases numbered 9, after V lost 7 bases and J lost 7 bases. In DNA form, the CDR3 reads TGTGCCAGCATCGGGACAGCCTTGGGTGAAAAACTGTTTTTT. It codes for CASIGTALGEKLFF. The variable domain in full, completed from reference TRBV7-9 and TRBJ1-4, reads DTGVSQNPRHKITKRGQNVTFRCDPISEHNRLYWYRQTLGQGPEFLTYFQNEAQLEKSRLLSDRFSAERPKGSFSTLEIQRTEQGDSAMYLCASIGTALGEKLFFGSGTQLSVL.

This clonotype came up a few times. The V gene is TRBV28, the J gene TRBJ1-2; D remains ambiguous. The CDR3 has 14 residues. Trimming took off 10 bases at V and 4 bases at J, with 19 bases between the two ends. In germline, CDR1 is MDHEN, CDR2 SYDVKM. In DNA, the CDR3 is TGTGCCACGTACAGCCCGGGAGATAGCTATGGCTACACCTTC. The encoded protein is CATYSPGDSYGYTF.

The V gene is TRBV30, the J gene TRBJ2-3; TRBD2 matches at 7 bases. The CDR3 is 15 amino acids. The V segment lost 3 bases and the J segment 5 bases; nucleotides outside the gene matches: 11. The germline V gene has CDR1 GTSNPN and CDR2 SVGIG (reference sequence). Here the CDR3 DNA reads TGTGCCTGGAGAAGGGGCGGGAGTAATGTAGATACGCAGTATTTT. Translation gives CAWRRGGSNVDTQYF.

As DNA, the CDR3 is TGTGCCAGCAGCCTACGTTGGGGTGAGCAGTACTTC. This codes for CASSLRWGEQYF. The chain recombines TRBV14 with TRBJ2-7, with unresolved D. The CDR3 length is 12 residues. Germline V gene data show CDR1 as SGHDN and CDR2 as FVKESK. Trimming removed 4 bases at V and 7 bases at J, with 11 bases between.

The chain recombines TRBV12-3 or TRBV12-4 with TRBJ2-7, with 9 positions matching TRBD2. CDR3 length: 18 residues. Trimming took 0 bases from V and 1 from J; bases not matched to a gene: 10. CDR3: CASSLASGSAGRSYEQYF. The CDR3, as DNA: TGTGCCAGCAGTTTAGCTAGCGGGAGTGCGGGTAGGTCCTACGAGCAGTACTTC.

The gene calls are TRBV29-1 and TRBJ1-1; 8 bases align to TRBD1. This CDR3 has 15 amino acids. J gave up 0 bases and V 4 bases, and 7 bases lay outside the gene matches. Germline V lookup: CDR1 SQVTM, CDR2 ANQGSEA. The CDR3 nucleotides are TGCAGCGTTGGGATACCGGACAGGGTGAACACTGAAGCTTTCTTT. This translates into CSVGIPDRVNTEAFF.

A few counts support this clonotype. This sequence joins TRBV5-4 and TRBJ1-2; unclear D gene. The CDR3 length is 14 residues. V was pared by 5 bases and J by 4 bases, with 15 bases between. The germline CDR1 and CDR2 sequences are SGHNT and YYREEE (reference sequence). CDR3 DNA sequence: TGTGCCAGCAGACTAAGCCAGAGCATCTATGGCTACACCTTC. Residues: CASRLSQSIYGYTF. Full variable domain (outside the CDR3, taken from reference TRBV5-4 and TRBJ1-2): ETGVTQSPTHLIKTRGQQVTLRCSSQSGHNTVSWYQQALGQGPQFIFQYYREEENGRGNFPPRFSGLQFPNYSSELNVNALELDDSALYLCASRLSQSIYGYTFGSGTRLTVV.

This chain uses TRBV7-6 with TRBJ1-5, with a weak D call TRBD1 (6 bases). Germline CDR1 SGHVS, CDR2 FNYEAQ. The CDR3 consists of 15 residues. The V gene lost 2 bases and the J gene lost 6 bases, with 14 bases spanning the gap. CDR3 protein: CASSLLGGRAQPQHF. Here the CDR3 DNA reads TGTGCCAGCAGCTTATTAGGGGGGCGCGCTCAGCCCCAGCATTTT.

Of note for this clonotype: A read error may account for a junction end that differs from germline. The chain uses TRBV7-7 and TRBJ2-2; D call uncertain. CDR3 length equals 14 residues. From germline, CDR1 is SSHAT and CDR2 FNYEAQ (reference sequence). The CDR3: CASSLVSNTGELFF. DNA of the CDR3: TGTGCTAGCAGCTTAGTCTCGAACACCGGGGAGCTGTTTTTT.

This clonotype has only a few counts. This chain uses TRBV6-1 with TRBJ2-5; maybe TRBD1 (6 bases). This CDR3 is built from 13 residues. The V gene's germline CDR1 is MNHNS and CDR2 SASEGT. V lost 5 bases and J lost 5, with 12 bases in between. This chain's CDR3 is CASSNRVGETQYF. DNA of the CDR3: TGTGCCAGCAGTAACAGGGTGGGGGAGACCCAGTACTTC.

Written as DNA, the CDR3 is TGTGCCAGCAGCTTAGCATCGGATAGCTCCTACGAGCAGTACTTC. Its translation: CASSLASDSSYEQYF. The V and J genes are TRBV7-6 and TRBJ2-7; D unresolved. V was trimmed by 0 bases and J by 0 bases, leaving 9 bases between them. The CDR3 is made up of 15 amino acids. Germline loops: CDR1 SGHVS, CDR2 FNYEAQ.

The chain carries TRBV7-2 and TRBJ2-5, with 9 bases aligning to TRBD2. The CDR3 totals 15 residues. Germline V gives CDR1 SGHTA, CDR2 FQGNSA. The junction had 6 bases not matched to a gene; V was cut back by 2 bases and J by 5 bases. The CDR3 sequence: CASSLLGGGAETQYF. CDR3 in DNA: TGTGCCAGCAGCTTATTGGGCGGGGGGGCGGAGACCCAGTACTTC.

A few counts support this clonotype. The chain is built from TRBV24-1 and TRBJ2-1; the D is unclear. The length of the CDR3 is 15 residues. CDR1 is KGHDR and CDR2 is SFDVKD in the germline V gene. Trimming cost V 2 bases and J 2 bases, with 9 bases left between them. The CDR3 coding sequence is TGTGCCACCAGTGATTCGGGTCTCGCCTACAATGAGCAGTTCTTC. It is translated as CATSDSGLAYNEQFF.